This T cell receptor beta chain was sequenced in a study of blood T cell repertoires in COVID-19 (dated by TCRdb to about 2020). Looking at the study overall: The collaborator samples originated in the United States, Italy and Spain and spanned the acute and convalescent phases of COVID-19. The material from the prospective study consisted of cDNA or gDNA derived from T cells, B-cell-depleted T cells, or PBMCs. The dataset comprised deeply sampled blood TCRbeta repertoires from subjects exposed to, actively infected with, or recovered from COVID-19. A freely available public database, intended as a resource for researchers studying the immune response to SARS-CoV-2, is where the repertoires were released. The samples were drawn from two sources: the first 160 participants of the ongoing ImmuneRACE study, and 1,000 to 1,500 subjects contributed by 6 global collaborators. Sample metadata almost always included a de-identified subject ID, COVID-19 status, age in years and sex. Where available, HLA class I and class II types were taken from metadata supplied by the sample provider and were not determined by assay-based typing.

The germline V gene provides CDR1 MDHEN and CDR2 SYDVKM. The CDR3 starts with the cysteine, ends with the phenylalanine, and has 13 residues. The DNA shown is the 39-base CDR3, in frame from base 1. V lost 5 bases and J lost 9 bases, and the count of bases not matched to a germline gene is 9. Overall study results and their limits: The amount of clinical and demographic metadata varied by source and participant and was provided uncurated.

The immunoSEQ Assay, a bias-controlled multiplex PCR, was used to amplify TCRbeta CDR3 regions from genomic DNA. In the authors' own workflow: Within the assay, amplification of reference gene primers was used to estimate how many nucleated cells each sample contained. To quantify the absolute abundance of each unique TCRbeta CDR3 rearrangement, sequence reads were collapsed and filtered. For each sample, productive Simpson clonality was calculated by taking the square root of Simpson's diversity index across productive rearrangements. TCRdb limited this immuneACCESS table to in-frame rearrangements with V and J called. A share of clones is missing; checked studies link under half to unresolved V genes, and the rest is unexplained. V, J and clone size are taken as reported in that table, and D and trimming were inferred from the DNA itself. Here the sample has nearly 300,000 clones; around 92% occur a single time. Under 3.5% of the sample is taken by the ten largest.

Participants in the prospective study were aged about 18 to 89 years, lived in approximately 26 United States geographic areas, and enrolled through a virtual design. Cohort assignment in the prospective study relied on participant-reported clinical history from a screening survey and a study questionnaire. Exposed participants had been in contact, within 2 weeks of entering the study, with a person who had a PCR-confirmed or clinician-diagnosed case of COVID-19. Each participant in the prospective study had whole blood, serum and a nasopharyngeal or oropharyngeal swab collected by mobile phlebotomists. Prospective study participants could optionally give additional blood draws and questionnaires over an approximately two-month period. Prospective study blood samples were shipped either frozen or at room temperature before DNA extraction. Regarding this clone: It lacks a known antigen. No base quality information exists; no much larger clone differs at one position.

The sequencing input was PBMCs or T cells enriched from blood (not recorded which). The source is a woman between 50 and 59 years old who had been exposed to COVID-19. The rearranged segments are TRBV28 and TRBJ2-7, with 8 junctional bases fitting TRBD1. The CDR3 protein sequence reads: CASSAPRQGTQYF. The nucleotides are TGTGCCAGCAGTGCCCCCCGACAGGGGACGCAGTACTTC.